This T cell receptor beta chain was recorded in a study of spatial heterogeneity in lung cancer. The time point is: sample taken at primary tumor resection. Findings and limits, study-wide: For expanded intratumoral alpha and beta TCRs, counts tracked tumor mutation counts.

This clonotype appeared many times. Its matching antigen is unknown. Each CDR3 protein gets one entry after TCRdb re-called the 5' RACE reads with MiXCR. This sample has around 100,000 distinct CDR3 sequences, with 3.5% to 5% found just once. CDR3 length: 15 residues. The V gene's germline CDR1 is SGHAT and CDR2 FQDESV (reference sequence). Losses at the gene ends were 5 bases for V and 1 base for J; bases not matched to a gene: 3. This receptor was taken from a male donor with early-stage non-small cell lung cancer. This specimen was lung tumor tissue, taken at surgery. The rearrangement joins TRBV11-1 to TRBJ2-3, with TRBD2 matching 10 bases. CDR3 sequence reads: CASSKTSGGTDTQYF. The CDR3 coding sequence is TGTGCCAGCAGCAAAACTAGCGGGGGCACAGATACGCAGTATTTT.